Shown below are 2 T cell receptor beta chains from a single sample sequenced in a study of cytomegalovirus exposure and HLA in healthy donors. PCR used 60 Vbeta primers and 13 Jbeta primers. Sequenced by immunoSEQ multiplex PCR; TCRdb stores in-frame clones only, minus some. The sample lists over 200,000 clones, 70% to 80% occurring once. Input material: PBMCs. Receptors originate from a woman aged 60-70 years in good health and CMV-seropositive.

This rearrangement joins TRBV9 to TRBJ2-5; 10 bases are a match to TRBD2. The CDR3 has 24 amino acids. The trim removed 0 bases at V and 7 bases at J, leaving 33 bases unmatched. Germline V lookup: CDR1 SGDLS, CDR2 YYNGEE. This chain's CDR3 is CASSVAVLSGGGAKPTHSSRTQYF. The DNA for the CDR3 is TGTGCCAGCAGCGTAGCTGTTTTGAGCGGGGGGGGAGCTAAGCCAACCCATTCAAGTCGGACCCAGTACTTC.

This clone was recorded a few times. V and J are TRBV25-1 and TRBJ2-1; 7 bases map to TRBD1. The CDR3 has 16 residues. Germline CDR1 and CDR2: MGHDK and SYGVNS. The V segment lost 4 bases and the J segment 1 base; nucleotides outside the gene matches: 7. DNA for the CDR3: TGTGCCAGCAGTGCACGACAGGGCGGGTCCTACAATGAGCAGTTCTTC. Its translation is CASSARQGGSYNEQFF.